The 19 T cell receptor beta chains in this list originate from one sample, sequenced in a study of CD8+ T cells in alopecia areata. Treatment noted: oral pan-JAK inhibitor, 5-10 mg twice daily. Sequencing templates came from extracted RNA that was reverse transcribed into cDNA. Produced via immunoSEQ multiplex PCR; TCRdb's table is partial and in-frame only. The sample has around 120,000 clones; 61% are singletons. The material sequenced was CD4+ T cells sorted from blood, taken at week 4, from a patient treated with tofacitinib. These receptors originate from a human donor with alopecia areata.

The chain is built from TRBV2 and TRBJ2-5; the D is unclear. V was cut by 6 bases and J by 2 bases, with 10 bases left in between. The germline V gene encodes CDR1 SNHLY and CDR2 FYNNEI. The CDR3 length is 13 residues. DNA for the CDR3: TGTGCCAGCAGAACTGATGTTCAAGAGACCCAGTACTTC. It translates to CASRTDVQETQYF.

The V call is TRBV7-2, the J call TRBJ1-5; D may be TRBD1 (6 bases). Germline CDR1 and CDR2: SGHTA and FQGNSA. Trimming cost V 5 bases and J 4 bases, with 12 bases left between them. The CDR3 loop spans 14 amino acids. The CDR3, as DNA: TGTGCCAGCAGCCCCACGGACAGAAATCAGCCCCAGCATTTT. As protein: CASSPTDRNQPQHF.

The chain is built from TRBV29-1 and TRBJ2-5, with D unclear. The CDR3 runs 12 residues. Germline values: CDR1 SQVTM, CDR2 ANQGSEA. The germline V and J ends were trimmed by 4 bases and 1 base, with 7 bases remaining between them. CDR3 residues: CSVAYGQETQYF. The CDR3 coding sequence is TGCAGCGTTGCCTACGGCCAAGAGACCCAGTACTTC.

The chain recombines TRBV7-2 with TRBJ1-6, with no clear D. The germline V gene has CDR1 SGHTA and CDR2 FQGNSA. This CDR3 spans 14 amino acids. Deletions cut 4 bases from V and 5 bases from J, with 9 bases between. The CDR3 loop is CASSSRADNSPLHF. The CDR3 nucleotides are TGTGCCAGCAGCTCGAGGGCGGATAATTCACCCCTCCACTTT.

The chain couples TRBV29-1 to TRBJ2-3, with TRBD2 matching 7 bases. This CDR3 is built from 14 residues. Germline assignment: CDR1 SQVTM and CDR2 ANQGSEA. The junction had 8 bases not matched to a gene; V was cut back by 3 bases and J by 5 bases. CDR3 protein: CSVDGGRTQDTQYF. CDR3 DNA sequence: TGCAGCGTTGATGGCGGGAGAACTCAAGATACGCAGTATTTT.

The chain combines TRBV29-1 with TRBJ1-2, with 7 nucleotides matching TRBD1. J lost 1 base, V lost 6 bases, and 2 bases had no gene match. Germline values: CDR1 SQVTM, CDR2 ANQGSEA. The CDR3 length is 12 residues. The CDR3 spells CSVGTVNYGYTF. In DNA form, the CDR3 reads TGCAGCGTGGGGACAGTTAACTATGGCTACACCTTC. Full variable domain (remainder filled in from reference TRBV29-1 and TRBJ1-2): SAVISQKPSRDICQRGTSLTIQCQVDSQVTMMFWYRQQPGQSLTLIATANQGSEATYESGFVIDKFPISRPNLTFSTLTVSNMSPEDSSIYLCSVGTVNYGYTFGSGTRLTVV.

The V gene is TRBV30, the J gene TRBJ1-1; D is unclear. Germline V gene sequence: CDR1 GTSNPN, CDR2 SVGIG (reference sequence). The CDR3 has 14 amino acids. The germline V and J ends were trimmed by 5 bases and 1 base, with 14 bases remaining between them. The CDR3 bases are TGTGCCTGGGGCCCGCCGATTGGGAACACTGAAGCTTTCTTT. Its translation: CAWGPPIGNTEAFF. Using reference TRBV30 and TRBJ1-1 for the parts outside the CDR3, the full variable domain is SQTIHQWPATLVQPVGSPLSLECTVEGTSNPNLYWYRQAAGRGLQLLFYSVGIGQISSEVPQNLSASRPQDRQFILSSKKLLLSDSGFYLCAWGPPIGNTEAFFGQGTRLTVV.

There are a few counts of this clone. The same CDR3 also results from other DNA sequences found in this sample. The genes are TRBV30 and TRBJ2-3; D gene ambiguous. Trimming shortened V by 0 bases and J by 1 base, and 5 bases separated the two germline ends. The CDR3 consists of 13 residues. CDR1 and CDR2 (germline): GTSNPN, SVGIG (reference sequence). The CDR3 nucleotides are TGTGCCTGGAGTGTAACAGGCACAGATACGCAGTATTTT. Amino acid sequence: CAWSVTGTDTQYF.

V and J are TRBV5-1 and TRBJ2-5; D perhaps matches TRBD1 (6 bases). Per the germline V gene, CDR1 is SGHRS and CDR2 is YFSETQ. The V and J ends lost 4 bases and 2 bases respectively, with 12 bases between them. The CDR3 extends over 14 amino acids. CDR3 region: CASSPRQAQETQYF. The CDR3 region has the DNA TGCGCCAGCAGCCCGCGACAGGCACAAGAGACCCAGTACTTC.

This clone was recorded a few times. This chain connects TRBV29-1 to TRBJ1-2; 7 nucleotides match TRBD1. Trimming took 4 bases from V and 3 from J; bases not matched to a gene: 8. The CDR3 extends over 14 amino acids. Germline loops: CDR1 SQVTM, CDR2 ANQGSEA. The CDR3 is CSVVVDRIDYGYTF. CDR3 DNA: TGCAGCGTTGTGGTGGACAGGATCGACTATGGCTACACCTTC.

The gene calls are TRBV9 and TRBJ2-3, with unresolved D. Trimming left V 0 bases short and J 2 bases short, with 4 bases between. From germline, CDR1 is SGDLS and CDR2 YYNGEE. The CDR3 is made up of 13 amino acids. CDR3 bases: TGTGCCAGCAGCGTAGTCCACACAGATACGCAGTATTTT. It translates to CASSVVHTDTQYF.

This clone showed up just a few times. The chain uses TRBV7-3 and TRBJ2-1, with TRBD1 identical over 9 bases. The CDR3 has 15 residues. The germline V gene has CDR1 SGHTA and CDR2 FQGTGA. V was pared by 5 bases and J by 7 bases, with 9 bases of the junction left unmatched. The CDR3 sequence is CASSLKRTGVNEQFF. The CDR3 nucleotides are TGTGCCAGCAGCCTCAAACGGACAGGGGTTAATGAGCAGTTCTTC.

This clone was seen a handful of times. Other DNA sequences of this sample code for an identical CDR3. The CDR3 sequence is CASSPRDSNYGYTF. CDR3 DNA: TGTGCCAGCAGCCCCCGGGACAGCAACTATGGCTACACCTTC. This chain connects TRBV7-2 to TRBJ1-2, with TRBD1 identical over 7 bases. Germline CDR1 is SGHTA and CDR2 is FQGNSA. This CDR3 comprises 14 residues. V lost 5 bases, J lost 2 bases, and 5 bases stayed unmatched.

The chain joins TRBV4-3 to TRBJ2-5; TRBD1 agrees at 9 bases. The CDR3 is 13 amino acids. Germline loops: CDR1 LGHNA, CDR2 YSLEER. V trimming: 3 bases; J trimming: 4 bases; junction bases outside the gene matches: 0. The CDR3 DNA reads TGCGCCAGCAGCCAGACAGGGGGAGAGACCCAGTACTTC. Its translation: CASSQTGGETQYF.

In its sample, this clone was seen once. The chain is built from TRBV18 and TRBJ1-2; maybe TRBD1 (5 bases). Trimming took 6 bases from V and 2 from J, leaving 13 bases between them. The CDR3 consists of 14 residues. In germline, CDR1 is KGHSH, CDR2 LQKENI. The CDR3 loop reads CASSGTEENYGYTF. The CDR3 bases are TGTGCCAGCTCCGGGACGGAAGAGAACTATGGCTACACCTTC.

J is TRBJ2-3 and V is TRBV5-1; D might be TRBD1 (5 bases). Deletions cut 4 bases from V and 2 bases from J, with 8 bases between. There are 13 residues in the CDR3. The germline CDR1 and CDR2 sequences are SGHRS and YFSETQ. In DNA form, the CDR3 reads TGCGCCAGCAGCCCGGACACCACAGATACGCAGTATTTT. Amino acids: CASSPDTTDTQYF.

This sequence joins TRBV29-1 and TRBJ1-2; TRBD1 agrees at 7 bases. J gave up 2 bases and V 5 bases, and 8 bases lay outside the gene matches. The CDR3 runs 14 residues. In germline, CDR1 is SQVTM, CDR2 ANQGSEA. CDR3 sequence (DNA): TGCAGCGTTAGACAGGGACCCCCCAACTATGGCTACACCTTC. Its protein is CSVRQGPPNYGYTF. The variable domain in full, with the rest retrieved from reference TRBV29-1 and TRBJ1-2, is SAVISQKPSRDICQRGTSLTIQCQVDSQVTMMFWYRQQPGQSLTLIATANQGSEATYESGFVIDKFPISRPNLTFSTLTVSNMSPEDSSIYLCSVRQGPPNYGYTFGSGTRLTVV.

The chain carries TRBV4-3 and TRBJ2-7; D may be TRBD1 (6 bases). Trimming took 5 bases from V and 7 from J, leaving 21 bases between them. This CDR3 has 15 amino acids. Germline V gene sequence: CDR1 LGHNA, CDR2 YSLEER. CDR3 region: CASSDRLQGGLEQYF. As DNA, the CDR3 is TGCGCCAGCAGCGACCGGTTACAGGGTGGCTTGGAGCAGTACTTC.

J is TRBJ1-2 and V is TRBV9; D ambiguous. CDR1 SGDLS and CDR2 YYNGEE come from the germline V gene. The V end lost 0 bases, the J end lost 5 bases, and 14 bases lay between the germline ends. The CDR3 has 15 amino acids. DNA of the CDR3: TGTGCCAGCAGCGTAGGCGCACGAGGGCGATATGGCTACACCTTC. Its protein is CASSVGARGRYGYTF.